The 12 T cell receptor beta chains reported below all come from one sample, sequenced in a study of T cells in localized non-small cell lung cancer. Some clones are missing from TCRdb's copy, which holds only in-frame ones; the method was immunoSEQ multiplex PCR. The sample lists some 22,000 clones, roughly 90% occurring once. The sequencing used PBMCs, collected before any cancer treatment. The origin of the receptors is a man between 40 and 75 years old with stage II lung adenocarcinoma.

The CDR3 sequence is CASSIMRVTYNEQFF. CDR3 coding DNA: TGTGCCAGTAGTATTATGCGGGTTACCTACAATGAGCAGTTCTTC. J is TRBJ2-1 and V is TRBV19, with a tentative D call TRBD2 (5 bases). Trimming took off 3 bases at V and 2 bases at J, with 11 bases between the two ends. The CDR3 totals 15 residues. Germline CDR1 and CDR2: LNHDA and SQIVND (reference sequence).

This clone is a singleton in its sample. CDR3 bases: TGTGCCAGCAGCCCTGACCTCGCCCAGTACTTC. The encoded protein is CASSPDLAQYF. The V gene is TRBV7-9, the J gene TRBJ2-5; D uncertain. CDR3 length: 11 amino acids. The germline gives CDR1 SEHNR, CDR2 FQNEAQ (reference sequence). Between the trimmed V and J ends, which lost 5 bases and 9 bases, there was a span of 10 bases.

Points on this clone: At one boundary the junction diverges from the germline segment, which might be a read error. The CDR3 loop reads CASSSPGLADLYEQYF. In DNA form, the CDR3 reads TGTGCTAGCAGCTCACCGGGACTAGCGGACCTCTACGAGCAGTACTTC. The chain links TRBV7-7 to TRBJ2-7, with TRBD2 matching over 11 bases. The CDR3 totals 16 residues. Germline assignment: CDR1 SSHAT and CDR2 FNYEAQ (reference sequence).

The chain couples TRBV12-5 to TRBJ2-1; 13 positions agree with TRBD2. This CDR3 is built from 14 residues. Germline CDR1 is LGHNT and CDR2 is FRNRAP. Trimming removed 7 bases from V and 9 bases from J; junction bases left unmatched: 6. CDR3 bases: TGTGCTAGTGTCTGGACTAGCGGGAGCGCTGAGCAGTTCTTC. Its protein is CASVWTSGSAEQFF.

The chain has TRBV14 and TRBJ2-7, with TRBD1 identical over 8 bases. There are 14 residues in the CDR3. V dropped 4 bases and J dropped 4; count of bases not matched to a gene: 6. Germline CDR1 SGHDN, CDR2 FVKESK. CDR3 region: CASSLIQGAYEQYF. The CDR3 DNA is TGTGCCAGCAGCCTCATCCAGGGGGCATACGAGCAGTACTTC.

The CDR3 bases are TGTGCCAGCAGCCTTGCAGGAAAGGGCAATCAGCCCCAGCATTTT. Its protein product is CASSLAGKGNQPQHF. This sequence joins TRBV7-9 and TRBJ1-5; no clear D gene. The CDR3 has 15 residues. The V end lost 5 bases, the J end lost 2 bases, and 13 bases lay between the germline ends. Per germline, CDR1 SEHNR and CDR2 FQNEAQ (reference sequence).

The V gene is TRBV5-4, the J gene TRBJ2-3, with D unresolved. Trimming took 4 bases from V and 2 from J, leaving 2 bases between them. This CDR3 spans 11 amino acids. Germline V lookup: CDR1 SGHNT, CDR2 YYREEE (reference sequence). The CDR3, as DNA: TGTGCCAGCAGCAACACAGATACGCAGTATTTT. Translating gives CASSNTDTQYF.

The rearrangement joins TRBV4-1 to TRBJ1-1; 8 nucleotides agree with TRBD1. This CDR3 spans 15 amino acids. Germline V gene sequence: CDR1 MGHRA, CDR2 YSYEKL. Trimming removed 3 bases from V and 4 bases from J; junction bases left unmatched: 7. CDR3 region: CASSQTTGGGTEAFF. The CDR3, as DNA: TGCGCCAGCAGCCAGACCACAGGGGGAGGCACTGAAGCTTTCTTT.

This clone was seen a handful of times. The chain recombines TRBV9 with TRBJ2-3; TRBD2 matches 15 bases. From germline, CDR1 is SGDLS and CDR2 YYNGEE. CDR3 length equals 18 residues. The V segment lost 4 bases and the J segment 5 bases; nucleotides outside the gene matches: 11. The CDR3 is CASSPGLAGGWERDTQYF. The CDR3 coding sequence is TGTGCCAGCAGCCCGGGACTAGCGGGGGGCTGGGAAAGAGATACGCAGTATTTT. Combining the CDR3 with reference TRBV9 and TRBJ2-3 gives the whole variable domain DSGVTQTPKHLITATGQRVTLRCSPRSGDLSVYWYQQSLDQGLQFLIQYYNGEERAKGNILERFSAQQFPDLHSELNLSSLELGDSALYFCASSPGLAGGWERDTQYFGPGTRLTVL.

J is TRBJ2-5 and V is TRBV28; TRBD1 or TRBD2 may be the D gene (5 bases each). Per germline, CDR1 MDHEN and CDR2 SYDVKM. V shed 6 bases and J shed 4 bases, with 18 bases lying between them. The CDR3 is 15 amino acids. The CDR3 sequence: CASSSRERGVETQYF. DNA for the CDR3: TGTGCCAGCAGCTCCCGGGAAAGAGGGGTAGAGACCCAGTACTTC.

The V gene is TRBV2, the J gene TRBJ1-4, with a weak D call TRBD1 (5 bases). Germline CDR1 and CDR2: SNHLY and FYNNEI. The CDR3 runs to 15 residues. V lost 4 bases, J lost 0 bases, and 9 bases lay in between. CDR3 coding DNA: TGTGCCAGCAGTGCTACCAGGGCAACTAATGAAAAACTGTTTTTT. Amino acids: CASSATRATNEKLFF. Combining the CDR3 with reference TRBV2 and TRBJ1-4 gives the whole variable domain EPEVTQTPSHQVTQMGQEVILRCVPISNHLYFYWYRQILGQKVEFLVSFYNNEISEKSEIFDDQFSVERPDGSNFTLKIRSTKLEDSAMYFCASSATRATNEKLFFGSGTQLSVL.

V usage is TRBV4-2 and J usage is TRBJ1-4; TRBD1 matches at 7 bases. The CDR3 contains 15 residues. The germline gives CDR1 LGHNA, CDR2 YNFKEQ. The trim removed 7 bases at V and 5 bases at J, leaving 10 bases unmatched. As DNA, the CDR3 is TGTGCCAGCAATGTCCCGGGACAGCTAAATGAAAAACTGTTTTTT. As protein: CASNVPGQLNEKLFF.